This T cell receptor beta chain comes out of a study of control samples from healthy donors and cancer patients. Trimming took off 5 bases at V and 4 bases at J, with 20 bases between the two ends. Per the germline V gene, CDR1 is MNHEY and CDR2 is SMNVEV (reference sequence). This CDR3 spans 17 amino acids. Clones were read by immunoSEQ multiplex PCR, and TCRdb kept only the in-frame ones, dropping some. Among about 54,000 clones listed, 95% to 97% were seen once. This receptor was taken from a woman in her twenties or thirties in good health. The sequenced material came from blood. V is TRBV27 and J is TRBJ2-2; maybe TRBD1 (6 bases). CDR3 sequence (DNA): TGTGCCAGCAGTCTCGACCCTCGGACAGTAGGCACCGGGGAGCTGTTTTTT. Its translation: CASSLDPRTVGTGELFF.